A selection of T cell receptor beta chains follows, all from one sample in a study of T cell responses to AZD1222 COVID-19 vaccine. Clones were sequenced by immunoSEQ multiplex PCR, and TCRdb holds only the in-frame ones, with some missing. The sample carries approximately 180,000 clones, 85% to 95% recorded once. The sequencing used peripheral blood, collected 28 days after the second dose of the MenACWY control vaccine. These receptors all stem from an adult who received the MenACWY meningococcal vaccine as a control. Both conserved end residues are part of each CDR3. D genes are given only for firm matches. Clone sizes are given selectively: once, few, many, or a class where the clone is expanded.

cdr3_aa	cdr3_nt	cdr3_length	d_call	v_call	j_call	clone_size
CASSKNTDTQYF	TGTGCCAGCAGCAAAAACACAGATACGCAGTATTTT	12	.	TRBV11-3	TRBJ2-3	.
CASSETGSANEQYF	TGTGCCAGCAGTGAGACAGGGTCAGCCAACGAGCAGTACTTC	14	TRBD1	TRBV6-4	TRBJ2-7	once
CASSLSAGALSYEQYF	TGTGCCAGCAGCTTATCTGCGGGAGCCCTCTCCTACGAGCAGTACTTC	16	TRBD2	TRBV7-2	TRBJ2-7	.
CASSVGYTEAFF	TGTGCCAGCAGCGTTGGGTACACTGAAGCTTTCTTT	12	.	TRBV9	TRBJ1-1	.
CASSLAPGRYTEAFF	TGTGCCAGCAGCTTAGCTCCGGGACGGTACACTGAAGCTTTCTTT	15	.	TRBV11-1	TRBJ1-1	.
CASSLVGRETQYF	TGTGCCAGCAGCCTTGTCGGGAGGGAGACCCAGTACTTC	13	TRBD2	TRBV5-6	TRBJ2-5	.
CASSILSVGTGLNQPQHF	TGTGCCAGTAGTATTTTATCCGTGGGGACAGGGTTAAATCAGCCCCAGCATTTT	18	TRBD1	TRBV19	TRBJ1-5	.
CASSTGNYGYTF	TGTGCCAGCAGTACAGGGAACTATGGCTACACCTTC	12	.	TRBV6-5	TRBJ1-2	.
CASSLSPTTDTQYF	TGTGCCAGCAGCTTAAGTCCCACAACAGATACGCAGTATTTT	14	.	TRBV7-8	TRBJ2-3	.
CATKAGTWAGYTF	TGTGCCACCAAGGCGGGGACTTGGGCCGGCTACACCTTC	13	.	TRBV28	TRBJ1-2	.
CASSQDGNSYEQYF	TGTGCCAGCTCACAGGACGGGAACTCCTACGAGCAGTACTTC	14	.	TRBV18	TRBJ2-7	.